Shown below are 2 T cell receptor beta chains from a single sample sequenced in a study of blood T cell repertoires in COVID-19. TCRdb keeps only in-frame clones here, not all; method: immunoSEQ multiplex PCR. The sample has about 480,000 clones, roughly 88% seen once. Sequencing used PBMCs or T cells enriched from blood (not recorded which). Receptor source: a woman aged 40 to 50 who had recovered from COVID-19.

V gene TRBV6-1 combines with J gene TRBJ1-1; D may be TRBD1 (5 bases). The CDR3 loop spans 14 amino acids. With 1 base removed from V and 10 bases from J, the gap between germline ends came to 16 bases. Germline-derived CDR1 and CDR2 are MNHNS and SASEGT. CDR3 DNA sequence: TGTGCCAGCAGTGAAGTCGGACACAGGTATGGAGCTTTCTTT. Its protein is CASSEVGHRYGAFF.

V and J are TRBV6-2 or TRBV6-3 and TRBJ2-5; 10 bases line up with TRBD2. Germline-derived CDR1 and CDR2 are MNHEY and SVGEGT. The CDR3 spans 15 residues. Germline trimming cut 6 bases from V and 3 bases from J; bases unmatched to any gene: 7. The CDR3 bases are TGTGCCAGCAGCGTCACTAGCGGGACCGAAGAGACCCAGTACTTC. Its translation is CASSVTSGTEETQYF.